The entry below describes one T cell receptor beta chain. Its antigen is unidentified. The data were taken from a study of T-cell reconstitution after alpha-beta-depleted transplantation in children. A TCRbeta library incorporating unique molecular identifiers was prepared. TCRdb re-called the PCR reads with MiXCR, one entry per CDR3 protein. The sample has about 980,000 distinct CDR3 sequences, about 26% seen once. Study-level results: Elevated TCRbeta diversity at day 60 was traced, in some patients, to surviving recipient T cells and thymic progenitors. T-cell numbers and diversity, one year after transplant, stemmed largely from T cells that were newly produced. Several hundred expanded graft clones reportedly supplied alpha-beta T cells about two months after transplant.

The CDR3 has 13 residues. V was cut by 3 bases and J by 4 bases, with 7 bases left in between. The germline V gene encodes CDR1 LNHNV and CDR2 YYDKDF (reference sequence). This receptor was taken from a boy under two years old who had a stem cell transplant for SCID, so the T cells may come from the graft donor. The chain combines TRBV15 with TRBJ2-1; no clear D. The material sequenced was PBMCs, mostly from graft donor cells, taken 360 days after TCRalphabeta/CD19-depleted stem cell transplant. The CDR3 sequence is CATSRPDYNEQFF. CDR3 sequence (DNA): TGTGCCACCAGCAGGCCAGATTACAATGAGCAGTTCTTC.